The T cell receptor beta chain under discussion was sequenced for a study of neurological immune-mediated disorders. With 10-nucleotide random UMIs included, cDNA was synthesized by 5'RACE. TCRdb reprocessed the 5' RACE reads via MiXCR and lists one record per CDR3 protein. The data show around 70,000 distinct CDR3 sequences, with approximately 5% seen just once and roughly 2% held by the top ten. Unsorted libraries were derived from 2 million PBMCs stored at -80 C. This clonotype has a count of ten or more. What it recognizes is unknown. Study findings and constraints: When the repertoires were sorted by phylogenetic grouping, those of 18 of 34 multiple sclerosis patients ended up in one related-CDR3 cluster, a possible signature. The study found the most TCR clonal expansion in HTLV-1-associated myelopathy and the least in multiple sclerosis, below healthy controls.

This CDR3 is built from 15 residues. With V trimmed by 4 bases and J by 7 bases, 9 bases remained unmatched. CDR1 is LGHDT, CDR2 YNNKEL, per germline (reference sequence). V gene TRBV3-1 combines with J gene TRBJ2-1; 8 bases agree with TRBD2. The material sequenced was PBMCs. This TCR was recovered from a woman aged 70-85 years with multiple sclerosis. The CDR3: CASSRPGLEDNEQFF. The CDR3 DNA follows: TGTGCCAGCAGCCGACCGGGACTAGAAGATAATGAGCAGTTCTTC.